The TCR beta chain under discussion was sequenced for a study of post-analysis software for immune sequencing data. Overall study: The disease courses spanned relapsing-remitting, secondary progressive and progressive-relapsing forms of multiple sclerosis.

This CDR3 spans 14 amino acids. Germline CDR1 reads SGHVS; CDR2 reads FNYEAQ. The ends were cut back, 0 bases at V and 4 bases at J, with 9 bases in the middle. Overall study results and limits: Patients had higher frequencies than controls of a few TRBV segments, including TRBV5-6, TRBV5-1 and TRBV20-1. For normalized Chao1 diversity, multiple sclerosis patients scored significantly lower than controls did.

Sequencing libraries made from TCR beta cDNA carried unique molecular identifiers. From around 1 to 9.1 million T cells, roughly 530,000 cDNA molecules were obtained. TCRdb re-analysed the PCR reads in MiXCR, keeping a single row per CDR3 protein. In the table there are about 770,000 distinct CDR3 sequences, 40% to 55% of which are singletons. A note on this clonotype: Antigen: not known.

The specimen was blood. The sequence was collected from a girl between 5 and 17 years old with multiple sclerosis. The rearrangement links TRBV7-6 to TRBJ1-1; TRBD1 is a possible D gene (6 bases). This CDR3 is CASSLANRATEAFF. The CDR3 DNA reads TGTGCCAGCAGCTTAGCCAACAGGGCCACTGAAGCTTTCTTT.